Each of the 27 T cell receptor beta chains below was sequenced from the same sample in a study of shared clonotypes between healthy human individuals (dated by TCRdb to the early 2020s). Libraries were made using the immunoSEQ multiplex PCR assay. Held by TCRdb, this immuneACCESS table contains in-frame sequences only and omits some clones. Under half of the omission traces to an unresolved V gene where checked; the cause of the rest is unknown. For this sample there are a few million clones; 92% appear just once. Around 0.35% of the sample goes to the ten largest clones. The sequenced sample was naive CD4+ T cells from PBMCs. This sample's cell subset or site label indicates: CD45RA+ positively selected. The receptors shown here come from a man in his late teens or twenties in good health. Some clones in this sample may be carry-over from other donors' samples.

The rearrangement uses TRBV10-3 and TRBJ2-5, with D unclear. V lost 5 bases to trimming and J lost 2 bases, with 9 bases between them. The CDR3 runs 13 residues. Germline loops: CDR1 ENHRY, CDR2 SYGVKD. This CDR3 reads CAISLGIQETQYF. CDR3 DNA: TGTGCCATCAGTCTTGGGATACAAGAGACCCAGTACTTC.

In regard to this clone: The identical CDR3 is also encoded by other nucleotide sequences in the sample. The chain is built from TRBV11-2 and TRBJ2-7; weak D call: TRBD1 (6 bases). The CDR3 runs 12 residues. V was cut by 5 bases and J by 2 bases, with 7 bases left in between. Germline loops: CDR1 SGHAT, CDR2 FQNNGV. The DNA for the CDR3 is TGTGCCAGCAGCGCAGGGGCCTACGAGCAGTACTTC. Protein: CASSAGAYEQYF.

The CDR3 reads CASSPMVAGGYSGANVLTF. The CDR3 DNA is TGTGCCAGCAGTCCAATGGTCGCGGGAGGGTACTCTGGGGCCAACGTCCTGACTTTC. The genes are TRBV28 and TRBJ2-6; 9 bases agree with TRBD2. V lost 5 bases, J lost 0 bases, and 11 bases stayed unmatched. The CDR3 loop spans 19 amino acids. CDR1 and CDR2 from the germline V gene are MDHEN and SYDVKM.

The rearrangement uses TRBV18 and TRBJ1-5; D is perhaps TRBD1 (5 bases). Germline V lookup: CDR1 KGHSH, CDR2 LQKENI. The CDR3 sequence is 13 residues long. Trimming removed 2 bases from V and 10 bases from J, with 12 bases in between. CDR3 sequence: CASSPEGREPQHF. CDR3 DNA sequence: TGTGCCAGCTCACCAGAGGGGAGAGAACCCCAGCATTTT.

In the case of this clone: Other nucleotide sequences in the sample specify the same CDR3. The chain links TRBV5-1 to TRBJ2-3; 7 positions agree with TRBD1. The CDR3 runs 16 residues. With V trimmed by 0 bases and J by 0 bases, 4 bases remained unmatched. From germline, CDR1 is SGHRS and CDR2 YFSETQ. CDR3 sequence: CASSLVGTASTDTQYF. The CDR3 region has the DNA TGCGCCAGCAGCTTGGTTGGGACAGCGAGCACAGATACGCAGTATTTT.

The J gene is TRBJ1-3, the V gene TRBV6-1, with D unclear. The V gene's germline CDR1 is MNHNS and CDR2 SASEGT. CDR3 length equals 16 residues. Trimming cost V 1 base and J 1 base, with 11 bases left between them. CDR3 amino acids: CASSEVSYRSGNTIYF. For the CDR3, the DNA is TGTGCCAGCAGTGAAGTTTCGTACCGATCTGGAAACACCATATATTTT.

V gene TRBV30 combines with J gene TRBJ1-6; the D gene is possibly TRBD1 (5 bases). The CDR3 runs to 12 residues. V lost 3 bases, J lost 7 bases, and 7 bases lay in between. CDR1 GTSNPN and CDR2 SVGIG come from the germline V gene (reference sequence). In nucleotides, the CDR3 is TGTGCCTGGAGCTCAGGGAATTCACCCCTCCACTTT. Translation: CAWSSGNSPLHF. The full variable domain, its missing parts supplied by reference TRBV30 and TRBJ1-6, is SQTIHQWPATLVQPVGSPLSLECTVEGTSNPNLYWYRQAAGRGLQLLFYSVGIGQISSEVPQNLSASRPQDRQFILSSKKLLLSDSGFYLCAWSSGNSPLHFGNGTRLTVT.

The chain couples TRBV6-1 to TRBJ2-7, with a tentative D call TRBD1 (5 bases). Germline lookup yields CDR1 MNHNS and CDR2 SASEGT. Between the trimmed V and J ends, which lost 6 bases and 2 bases, there was a span of 8 bases. The CDR3 is 12 residues long. The CDR3 is CASSRETYEQYF. The CDR3 DNA follows: TGTGCCAGCAGCAGGGAAACCTACGAGCAGTACTTC.

The chain uses TRBV27 and TRBJ2-7; D is perhaps TRBD1 (5 bases). The germline V gene has CDR1 MNHEY and CDR2 SMNVEV (reference sequence). The germline V and J ends were trimmed by 6 bases and 3 bases, with 21 bases remaining between them. This CDR3 contains 16 residues. CDR3 loop: CASSTLGPDLYYEQYF. The CDR3 DNA follows: TGTGCCAGCAGCACCCTGGGGCCGGATCTATACTACGAGCAGTACTTC.

This clone was seen once. The chain employs TRBV30 and TRBJ1-1, with D perhaps matching TRBD1 (5 bases). The CDR3 covers 21 residues. V was trimmed by 2 bases and J by 0 bases, leaving 31 bases between them. CDR1 is GTSNPN, CDR2 SVGIG, per germline (reference sequence). CDR3 region: CAWSHSVLLVGRVLMNTEAFF. Here the CDR3 DNA reads TGTGCCTGGAGTCACTCTGTACTGTTGGTCGGCAGGGTTTTGATGAACACTGAAGCTTTCTTT.

The chain recombines TRBV5-1 with TRBJ2-7, with 8 bases fitting TRBD2. Germline-derived CDR1 and CDR2 are SGHRS and YFSETQ. The CDR3 spans 16 residues. Trimming removed 6 bases from V and 3 bases from J; junction bases left unmatched: 14. CDR3 protein: CASTANPSGRFYEQYF. The CDR3 coding sequence is TGCGCCAGCACCGCTAACCCGAGCGGGAGATTCTACGAGCAGTACTTC.

This chain links TRBV19 with TRBJ1-2, with TRBD1 matching 7 bases. CDR3 length equals 14 residues. V was pared by 6 bases and J by 4 bases, with 8 bases of the junction left unmatched. CDR1 and CDR2 (germline): LNHDA, SQIVND (reference sequence). DNA of the CDR3: TGTGCCAGTAGGCCCAGGGGGACCTTCTATGGCTACACCTTC. Translated, it gives CASRPRGTFYGYTF. Full variable domain (remainder filled in from reference TRBV19 and TRBJ1-2): DGGITQSPKYLFRKEGQNVTLSCEQNLNHDAMYWYRQDPGQGLRLIYYSQIVNDFQKGDIAEGYSVSREKKESFPLTVTSAQKNPTAFYLCASRPRGTFYGYTFGSGTRLTVV.

The V and J genes are TRBV5-1 and TRBJ2-5; D is unresolved. Germline CDR1 SGHRS, CDR2 YFSETQ. The CDR3 extends over 14 amino acids. Trimming pared 1 base from V and 2 bases from J, leaving 9 bases between. The CDR3 DNA reads as TGCGCCAGCAGCTTGATCTCGGATCAAGAGACCCAGTACTTC. Translating it yields CASSLISDQETQYF.

On this clone itself: The sample carries other DNA sequences with the same CDR3. The chain combines TRBV27 with TRBJ2-4; 8 nucleotides align to TRBD1. Germline CDR1 and CDR2: MNHEY and SMNVEV (reference sequence). The CDR3 has 16 amino acids. Losses at the gene ends were 5 bases for V and 0 bases for J; bases not matched to a gene: 6. As DNA, the CDR3 is TGTGCCAGCAGTCCCGGACAGGGCCTAGCCAAAAACATTCAGTACTTC. This translates into CASSPGQGLAKNIQYF.

The rearrangement links TRBV28 to TRBJ2-1, with 9 bases aligning to TRBD2. After removal of 5 bases from V and 1 base from J, the junction contained 6 bases not matched to a gene. The CDR3 loop spans 16 amino acids. Germline lookup yields CDR1 MDHEN and CDR2 SYDVKM. The CDR3 nucleotides are TGTGCCAGCAGTCGCTCCCTAGCGGGGTCCTACAATGAGCAGTTCTTC. Translating it yields CASSRSLAGSYNEQFF.

The chain uses TRBV28 and TRBJ2-7; 10 bases align to TRBD2. The CDR3 is 14 residues long. V lost 7 bases to trimming and J lost 1 base; unmatched junction nucleotides: 4. The germline CDR1 and CDR2 sequences are MDHEN and SYDVKM. The CDR3 bases are TGTGCCAGCACGGAACTAGCGGGATCCTACGAGCAGTACTTC. Its translation is CASTELAGSYEQYF. Full variable domain (rest looked up from reference TRBV28 and TRBJ2-7): DVKVTQSSRYLVKRTGEKVFLECVQDMDHENMFWYRQDPGLGLRLIYFSYDVKMKEKGDIPEGYSVSREKKERFSLILESASTNQTSMYLCASTELAGSYEQYFGPGTRLTVT.

V is TRBV5-1 and J is TRBJ2-7; 11 bases fit TRBD2. The CDR3 covers 16 residues. The J segment lost 3 bases and the V segment lost 1 base, leaving 6 bases of the junction unmatched. Germline-derived CDR1 and CDR2 are SGHRS and YFSETQ. Here the CDR3 reads CASSLTSGSRGYEQYF. In nucleotides, the CDR3 is TGCGCCAGCAGCTTGACTAGCGGGAGTAGAGGCTACGAGCAGTACTTC.

This chain joins TRBV10-1 and TRBJ2-6; D is unclear. This CDR3 comprises 15 residues. The germline V gene has CDR1 WNHNN and CDR2 SYGVQD (reference sequence). The V end lost 4 bases, the J end lost 4 bases, and 11 bases lay between the germline ends. The CDR3 protein is CASSVLVPGANVLTF. Written as DNA, the CDR3 is TGCGCCAGCAGTGTTCTGGTGCCGGGGGCCAACGTCCTGACTTTC.

The chain links TRBV10-3 to TRBJ2-7, with 7 bases matching TRBD2. The germline V gene encodes CDR1 ENHRY and CDR2 SYGVKD. CDR3 length: 13 amino acids. For the CDR3, the DNA is TGTGCGGCATCGGTGGGAGGGCACTACGAGCAGTACTTC. It yields the protein CAASVGGHYEQYF.

The chain is built from TRBV27 and TRBJ2-1; weak D call: TRBD2 (6 bases). The CDR3 has 16 amino acids. CDR1 and CDR2 from the germline V gene are MNHEY and SMNVEV (reference sequence). Trimming removed 5 bases from V and 11 bases from J, with 25 bases in between. This CDR3 reads CASSRYKGLLLEKQFF. Written as DNA, the CDR3 is TGTGCCAGCAGTCGGTATAAGGGACTCCTACTTGAGAAGCAGTTCTTC.

The CDR3 sequence is CASSQDVMANNSPLHF. CDR3 bases: TGCGCCAGCAGCCAAGATGTAATGGCGAATAATTCACCCCTCCACTTT. The chain uses TRBV4-3 and TRBJ1-6, with D unresolved. The germline V and J ends were trimmed by 0 bases and 5 bases, with 11 bases remaining between them. The germline V gene has CDR1 LGHNA and CDR2 YSLEER. This CDR3 spans 16 amino acids.

The chain has TRBV6-1 and TRBJ2-7, with a tentative D call TRBD2 (6 bases). From germline, CDR1 is MNHNS and CDR2 SASEGT. The CDR3 is 16 amino acids. Trimming left V 4 bases short and J 2 bases short, with 18 bases between. The CDR3 DNA sequence: TGTGCCAGCAGTGGGGGGGTTGACTTTCAAACCTACGAGCAGTACTTC. It codes for CASSGGVDFQTYEQYF.

V is TRBV5-1 and J is TRBJ2-7; 8 bases agree with TRBD2. Unmatched junction bases numbered 12, after V lost 3 bases and J lost 7 bases. Per germline, CDR1 SGHRS and CDR2 YFSETQ. There are 15 residues in the CDR3. CDR3 sequence: CASSSVRLALGEQYF. The CDR3 nucleotides read TGCGCCAGCAGCTCGGTGAGACTAGCGTTAGGTGAGCAGTACTTC.

V and J are TRBV7-2 and TRBJ1-2; 8 bases match TRBD1. CDR1 and CDR2 from the germline V gene are SGHTA and FQGNSA. The CDR3 covers 14 residues. V gave up 2 bases and J gave up 6 bases; unmatched junction bases: 5. The CDR3 DNA sequence: TGTGCCAGCAGCTTAAATCAGGGGGCTGATGGCTACACCTTC. Translating it yields CASSLNQGADGYTF.

The rearrangement uses TRBV29-1 and TRBJ2-1, with 8 bases fitting TRBD1. Germline lookup yields CDR1 SQVTM and CDR2 ANQGSEA. V lost 7 bases to trimming and J lost 6 bases; unmatched junction nucleotides: 8. The CDR3 contains 13 residues. The CDR3, as DNA: TGCAGCGGTGGACAGGGATTCCTCAATGAGCAGTTCTTC. Protein product: CSGGQGFLNEQFF.

V and J are TRBV27 and TRBJ2-5; 10 nucleotides line up with TRBD2. V shed 4 bases, J shed 5 bases, and the junction held 7 bases outside the gene matches. Germline CDR1 MNHEY, CDR2 SMNVEV (reference sequence). CDR3 length: 15 amino acids. CDR3 nucleotide sequence: TGTGCCAGCAGTTATCTAGCGGGAGCGGAGGAGACCCAGTACTTC. Its protein product is CASSYLAGAEETQYF.

The chain couples TRBV6-4 to TRBJ1-5; D unresolved. From germline, CDR1 is MRHNA and CDR2 SNTAGT. Trimming took 3 bases from V and 4 from J, leaving 13 bases between them. CDR3 size: 15 residues. The CDR3 region is CASSESVGRNQPQHF. The CDR3 DNA reads as TGTGCCAGCAGTGAAAGTGTAGGAAGGAATCAGCCCCAGCATTTT.